This T cell receptor (beta chain) was identified in a study of T cells in Graves' hyperthyroidism and ophthalmopathy. This clonotype was seen many times. CDR3 length: 11 residues. V was trimmed by 6 bases and J by 9 bases, leaving 12 bases between them. Germline CDR1 and CDR2: DFQATT and SNEGSKA (reference sequence). Uncontrolled infection, other autoimmune disease, pregnancy or lactation disqualified patients from enrolment. Progressors' blood was drawn at hyperthyroidism diagnosis, before ophthalmopathy symptoms. PBMCs stemmed from over 7.5 ml fresh peripheral blood. RNA transcripts provided the source from which TCR beta CDR3 regions were amplified. The primer set for the first-round RT-PCR of the TCR CDR3 was HTBI. TCRdb called the multiplex PCR reads again in MiXCR, with one record for every CDR3 protein. The sample includes under 750,000 distinct CDR3 sequences, about 19% of them seen just once.

The sample consisted of blood. The chain uses TRBV20-1 and TRBJ2-1; possible D gene TRBD2, 5 bases. The receptor was derived from a woman aged 45-65 years with Graves' hyperthyroidism that later progressed to Graves' ophthalmopathy. CDR3 bases: TGCAGTGCCCCAACTAGTGTTGAGCAGTTCTTC. As protein: CSAPTSVEQFF.